These 22 T cell receptor beta chains originate from one sample sequenced in a study of blood T cell repertoires in COVID-19. Profiled with immunoSEQ multiplex PCR; TCRdb holds only in-frame clones, not every one. Among about 90,000 clones, approximately 90% were seen once, and the ten largest hold 2.3%. The material sequenced was peripheral blood. The origin of the receptors is a human donor with active COVID-19. The donor label of this sample is uncertain.

V is TRBV9 and J is TRBJ2-4; TRBD1 matches at 8 bases. The ends lost 3 bases at V and 8 bases at J; junction bases unmatched: 7. Germline V CDR1 and CDR2: SGDLS, YYNGEE. The CDR3 loop spans 14 amino acids. As DNA, the CDR3 is TGTGCCAGCAGCGGAGGGACAGGTAGCTACATTCAGTACTTC. Translation gives CASSGGTGSYIQYF.

The chain has TRBV9 and TRBJ2-3; D unclear. There are 13 residues in the CDR3. The germline V and J ends were trimmed by 2 bases and 0 bases, with 4 bases remaining between them. Germline CDR1 reads SGDLS; CDR2 reads YYNGEE. The DNA for the CDR3 is TGTGCCAGCAGCGTGTCGAGCACAGATACGCAGTATTTT. Translation: CASSVSSTDTQYF.

In nucleotides, the CDR3 is TGCGCCAGTTCTAGCGGGGGGGCGACCACCGGGGAGCTGTTTTTT. Residues: CASSSGGATTGELFF. This rearrangement joins TRBV4-1 to TRBJ2-2; 12 positions match TRBD2. Losses at the gene ends were 9 bases for V and 4 bases for J; bases not matched to a gene: 6. CDR3 length: 15 amino acids. Germline loops: CDR1 MGHRA, CDR2 YSYEKL.

The rearrangement uses TRBV5-1 and TRBJ1-1; D is possibly TRBD1 (5 bases). Germline V gene sequence: CDR1 SGHRS, CDR2 YFSETQ. Trimming removed 2 bases at V and 5 bases at J, with 16 bases between. This CDR3 has 15 residues. The CDR3 loop is CASSLQPQGNTEAFF. CDR3 DNA: TGCGCCAGCAGCTTACAACCCCAGGGAAATACTGAAGCTTTCTTT.

This rearrangement joins TRBV7-9 to TRBJ2-3, with 10 positions matching TRBD2. CDR1 and CDR2 from the germline V gene are SEHNR and FQNEAQ (reference sequence). CDR3 length: 16 residues. Trimming removed 2 bases from V and 1 base from J; junction bases left unmatched: 3. The CDR3 sequence is CASSLTSGGGTDTQYF. The CDR3 DNA reads as TGTGCCAGCAGCTTAACCAGCGGGGGGGGCACAGATACGCAGTATTTT.

This clone showed up just once. The chain employs TRBV5-1 and TRBJ1-2; TRBD1 is a possible D gene (5 bases). The CDR3 loop spans 15 amino acids. Trimming shortened V by 0 bases and J by 6 bases, and 15 bases separated the two germline ends. Looked up from germline, CDR1 is SGHRS and CDR2 is YFSETQ. The CDR3: CASSLAPGGGDGYTF. Here the CDR3 DNA reads TGCGCCAGCAGCTTGGCCCCAGGAGGAGGGGATGGCTACACCTTC.

The CDR3 sequence is CASSFDRGPGNTIYF. In DNA form, the CDR3 reads TGCGCCAGCAGCTTCGACAGGGGGCCTGGAAACACCATATATTTT. This chain connects TRBV5-1 to TRBJ1-3; 10 positions agree with TRBD1. The length of the CDR3 is 15 residues. Germline V gene data show CDR1 as SGHRS and CDR2 as YFSETQ. Trimming removed 2 bases from V and 2 bases from J; junction bases left unmatched: 1. The complete variable domain, with remaining parts taken from reference TRBV5-1 and TRBJ1-3, reads KAGVTQTPRYLIKTRGQQVTLSCSPISGHRSVSWYQQTPGQGLQFLFEYFSETQRNKGNFPGRFSGRQFSNSRSEMNVSTLELGDSALYLCASSFDRGPGNTIYFGEGSWLTVV.

This chain joins TRBV19 and TRBJ2-6, with 8 bases that match TRBD2. The V gene's germline CDR1 is LNHDA and CDR2 SQIVND (reference sequence). The CDR3 length is 18 residues. V trimming: 6 bases; J trimming: 1 base; junction bases outside the gene matches: 11. CDR3 nucleotide sequence: TGTGCCAGTAGCCCCGGGGGGGGCGTGGGGTCTGGGGCCAACGTCCTGACTTTC. Protein product: CASSPGGGVGSGANVLTF. Based on the CDR3 plus reference TRBV19 and TRBJ2-6, the full variable domain is DGGITQSPKYLFRKEGQNVTLSCEQNLNHDAMYWYRQDPGQGLRLIYYSQIVNDFQKGDIAEGYSVSREKKESFPLTVTSAQKNPTAFYLCASSPGGGVGSGANVLTFGAGSRLTVL.

The rearrangement joins TRBV28 to TRBJ2-7; 9 nucleotides line up with TRBD2. Per germline, CDR1 MDHEN and CDR2 SYDVKM. CDR3 length: 14 residues. The V segment lost 6 bases and the J segment 2 bases; nucleotides outside the gene matches: 5. CDR3 DNA sequence: TGTGCCAGCAGCCTCAGCGGGGGGACCTACGAGCAGTACTTC. Its protein is CASSLSGGTYEQYF. Full variable domain (outside the CDR3, taken from reference TRBV28 and TRBJ2-7): DVKVTQSSRYLVKRTGEKVFLECVQDMDHENMFWYRQDPGLGLRLIYFSYDVKMKEKGDIPEGYSVSREKKERFSLILESASTNQTSMYLCASSLSGGTYEQYFGPGTRLTVT.

V gene TRBV4-2 combines with J gene TRBJ2-5; D is possibly TRBD2 (5 bases). Germline CDR1 and CDR2: LGHNA and YNFKEQ. The CDR3 totals 14 residues. With 3 bases removed from V and 0 bases from J, the gap between germline ends came to 8 bases. The CDR3 sequence is CASSQERNQETQYF. The CDR3 DNA sequence: TGTGCCAGCAGCCAGGAGCGGAACCAAGAGACCCAGTACTTC.

The genes are TRBV4-2 and TRBJ2-7; the match to TRBD2 covers 13 bases. Germline V gene sequence: CDR1 LGHNA, CDR2 YNFKEQ. With V trimmed by 5 bases and J by 1 base, 5 bases remained unmatched. This CDR3 region has 16 residues. The CDR3 protein is CASSYGTSGDSYEQYF. The CDR3 DNA sequence: TGTGCCAGCAGCTATGGGACTAGCGGGGATTCCTACGAGCAGTACTTC.

The genes are TRBV29-1 and TRBJ2-7; D unresolved. V gave up 1 base and J gave up 3 bases, with 7 bases separating them. Germline-derived CDR1 and CDR2 are SQVTM and ANQGSEA. This CDR3 spans 12 amino acids. CDR3 sequence reads: CSVEGGLYEQYF. The CDR3 DNA follows: TGCAGCGTTGAAGGCGGCCTCTACGAGCAGTACTTC.

The rearrangement uses TRBV10-3 and TRBJ1-2; 9 positions agree with TRBD1. This CDR3 has 12 residues. In germline, CDR1 is ENHRY, CDR2 SYGVKD. Unmatched junction bases numbered 6, after V lost 10 bases and J lost 6 bases. Here the CDR3 reads CATVDRGDGYTF. CDR3 DNA sequence: TGTGCCACCGTTGACAGGGGGGATGGCTACACCTTC.

The CDR3 spells CASSPVAGPYYEQYF. For the CDR3, the DNA is TGTGCCAGCAGCCCAGTGGCAGGGCCATACTACGAGCAGTACTTC. The chain uses TRBV7-2 and TRBJ2-7; a possible D gene is TRBD1 (5 bases). This CDR3 contains 15 residues. Germline CDR1 and CDR2: SGHTA and FQGNSA. V was clipped by 5 bases and J by 3 bases, with 17 bases between them.

The V gene is TRBV25-1, the J gene TRBJ2-3, with D possibly TRBD2 on 6 matching bases. Germline V gene lookup returns CDR1 MGHDK and CDR2 SYGVNS. The CDR3 totals 14 residues. V was trimmed by 4 bases and J by 4 bases, leaving 12 bases between them. CDR3 sequence: CASSGAGWADTQYF. In DNA form, the CDR3 reads TGTGCCAGCAGTGGAGCGGGTTGGGCAGATACGCAGTATTTT.

J is TRBJ2-7 and V is TRBV18; possible D gene TRBD2, 6 bases. Germline V gives CDR1 KGHSH, CDR2 LQKENI. The germline V and J ends were trimmed by 6 bases and 0 bases, with 18 bases remaining between them. The CDR3 runs to 16 residues. DNA of the CDR3: TGTGCCAGCTCTCGAAACTCGGGGGACCTCTCCTACGAGCAGTACTTC. Amino acid sequence: CASSRNSGDLSYEQYF.

CDR3 protein: CASSPRDSRSFSNQPQHF. The CDR3, as DNA: TGTGCCAGCAGTCCAAGGGACAGCCGCTCCTTCAGCAATCAGCCCCAGCATTTT. The chain recombines TRBV27 with TRBJ1-5; 7 bases agree with TRBD1. The CDR3 covers 18 residues. V was clipped by 5 bases and J by 1 base; unmatched bases: 14. Per germline, CDR1 MNHEY and CDR2 SMNVEV (reference sequence).

The rearrangement uses TRBV13 and TRBJ2-2; 9 nucleotides match TRBD1. J was trimmed by 7 bases and V by 3 bases; bases with no gene match: 9. Germline values: CDR1 PRHDT, CDR2 FYEKMQ (reference sequence). The CDR3 runs to 16 residues. CDR3 sequence: CASSFTDRGSGGELFF. In DNA, the CDR3 is TGTGCCAGCAGCTTTACGGACAGGGGATCTGGCGGGGAGCTGTTTTTT.

The rearrangement links TRBV28 to TRBJ1-2, with 9 bases fitting TRBD1. CDR1 and CDR2 (germline): MDHEN, SYDVKM. Losses at the gene ends were 6 bases for V and 7 bases for J; bases not matched to a gene: 12. The CDR3 extends over 15 amino acids. This CDR3 reads CASSPSRDRELGYTF. Written as DNA, the CDR3 is TGTGCCAGCAGCCCAAGCCGGGACAGGGAACTTGGCTACACCTTC.

This sequence joins TRBV5-8 and TRBJ2-1, with D tentatively TRBD1 (6 bases). CDR1 is SGHTS, CDR2 YDEGEE, per germline. The CDR3 has 13 residues. The V end lost 6 bases, the J end lost 3 bases, and 10 bases lay between the germline ends. The CDR3 DNA is TGTGCCAGCACCCTGGGACACTACAATGAGCAGTTCTTC. It translates to CASTLGHYNEQFF.

This chain links TRBV6-5 with TRBJ1-5, with D hard to call. CDR1 is MNHEY, CDR2 SVGAGI, per germline. This CDR3 region has 13 residues. Trimming left V 4 bases short and J 7 bases short, with 11 bases between. CDR3 bases: TGTGCCAGCAGTTGGAGGGTGGGACAGCCCCAGCATTTT. Translated, it gives CASSWRVGQPQHF.

In this sample, this clone turned up once. This sequence joins TRBV5-5 and TRBJ2-3, with TRBD2 matching 7 bases. The junction had 7 bases not matched to a gene; V was cut back by 3 bases and J by 3 bases. The CDR3 spans 15 residues. Germline V gene data show CDR1 as SGHKS and CDR2 as YYEKEE (reference sequence). The CDR3 reads CASSSFGLGTDTQYF. In nucleotides, the CDR3 is TGTGCCAGCAGCTCATTCGGACTAGGGACAGATACGCAGTATTTT.